Each of the 26 T cell receptor beta chains below was sequenced from the same sample in a study of OX40 agonist ivuxolimab in advanced cancers. The assay was immunoSEQ multiplex PCR, and TCRdb's table has in-frame clones only and misses some. The table lists under 20,000 clones, around 79% of them singletons. The source was CD4+ or CD8+ T cells sorted from blood, collected in a trial of the OX40 agonist ivuxolimab. Every receptor here comes from an adult with an advanced solid tumor such as melanoma, head and neck, liver or kidney cancer.

The rearrangement joins TRBV11-2 to TRBJ2-5; TRBD2 matches at 15 bases. Germline CDR1 reads SGHAT; CDR2 reads FQNNGV. Trimming cost V 10 bases and J 5 bases; bases outside gene matches: 5. The CDR3 has 14 residues. In DNA, the CDR3 is TGTGCCACCAGGACTAGCGGGAGGGTGGAGACCCAGTACTTC. Its protein is CATRTSGRVETQYF. The variable domain in full, with the rest retrieved from reference TRBV11-2 and TRBJ2-5, is EAGVAQSPRYKIIEKRQSVAFWCNPISGHATLYWYQQILGQGPKLLIQFQNNGVVDDSQLPKDRFSAERLKGVDSTLKIQPAKLEDSAVYLCATRTSGRVETQYFGPGTRLLVL.

The chain has TRBV7-2 and TRBJ2-7, with D perhaps TRBD1 or TRBD2 (6 bases each). The CDR3 totals 13 residues. Germline loops: CDR1 SGHTA, CDR2 FQGNSA. The V and J ends lost 1 base and 7 bases respectively, with 11 bases between them. The DNA of the CDR3 is TGTGCCAGCAGCTTAGGGCCGGGGGCAGAGCAGTACTTC. It translates to CASSLGPGAEQYF. The entire variable domain, with the rest obtained from reference TRBV7-2 and TRBJ2-7, is as follows: GAGVSQSPSNKVTEKGKDVELRCDPISGHTALYWYRQSLGQGLEFLIYFQGNSAPDKSGLPSDRFSAERTGGSVSTLTIQRTQQEDSAVYLCASSLGPGAEQYFGPGTRLTVT.

This rearrangement joins TRBV4-3 to TRBJ2-3, with 7 bases aligning to TRBD2. The CDR3 is 15 residues long. CDR1 and CDR2 from the germline V gene are LGHNA and YSLEER. The trim removed 4 bases at V and 1 base at J, leaving 5 bases unmatched. CDR3 coding DNA: TGCGCCAGCAGCCGAATAGCGGGTGGCACAGATACGCAGTATTTT. It yields the protein CASSRIAGGTDTQYF.

The chain combines TRBV5-4 with TRBJ2-2; the D gene is possibly TRBD2 (5 bases). CDR3 size: 16 residues. CDR1 and CDR2 from the germline V gene are SGHNT and YYREEE (reference sequence). V lost 4 bases to trimming and J lost 0 bases, with 13 bases between them. CDR3: CASSTNSGTNTGELFF. DNA for the CDR3: TGTGCCAGCAGCACGAACAGCGGAACGAACACCGGGGAGCTGTTTTTT.

This clone came up once. This sequence joins TRBV4-1 and TRBJ2-4, with unresolved D. The CDR3 consists of 13 residues. V lost 0 bases, J lost 9 bases, and 9 bases lay in between. Per germline, CDR1 MGHRA and CDR2 YSYEKL. The CDR3 sequence: CASSQDLSGIQYF. The CDR3 DNA sequence: TGCGCCAGCAGCCAAGATCTATCCGGCATTCAGTACTTC.

This clone was seen a handful of times. V usage is TRBV7-2 and J usage is TRBJ2-1; no reliable D call. CDR3 length: 15 amino acids. With 2 bases removed from V and 5 bases from J, the gap between germline ends came to 13 bases. Per the germline V gene, CDR1 is SGHTA and CDR2 is FQGNSA. Here the CDR3 DNA reads TGTGCCAGCAGCTTAAGGGTGGGCAGGAACAATGAGCAGTTCTTC. It is translated as CASSLRVGRNNEQFF.

To note about this clone: This sample includes further DNA sequences coding for the same CDR3. The chain employs TRBV5-6 and TRBJ2-7; D possibly matches TRBD1 or TRBD2 (6 bases each). Germline-derived CDR1 and CDR2 are SGHDT and YYEEEE. CDR3 length: 14 residues. With 5 bases removed from V and 4 bases from J, the gap between germline ends came to 16 bases. The CDR3 region is CASSPTGGSYEQYF. The CDR3 nucleotides read TGTGCCAGCAGTCCCACCGGGGGCTCTTACGAGCAGTACTTC. The full variable domain, its missing parts supplied by reference TRBV5-6 and TRBJ2-7, is DAGVTQSPTHLIKTRGQQVTLRCSPKSGHDTVSWYQQALGQGPQFIFQYYEEEERQRGNFPDRFSGHQFPNYSSELNVNALLLGDSALYLCASSPTGGSYEQYFGPGTRLTVT.

The genes are TRBV28 and TRBJ1-5; TRBD1 might be the D (6 bases). Germline values: CDR1 MDHEN, CDR2 SYDVKM. This CDR3 is 14 amino acids long. The V end was cut by 4 bases, the J end by 1 base, with 8 bases between. The CDR3 region is CASSSQGSNQPQHF. The CDR3 region has the DNA TGTGCCAGCAGTTCGCAGGGGAGCAATCAGCCCCAGCATTTT.

Within the sample, this clone is medium-sized (0.01 to 0.1%). The chain couples TRBV7-8 to TRBJ1-6, with D perhaps TRBD1 (6 bases). Trimming took 5 bases from V and 10 from J, leaving 15 bases between them. The CDR3 is 14 amino acids. CDR1 and CDR2 (germline): SGHVS, FQNEAQ. The CDR3 here is CASSPTQGASPLHF. CDR3 bases: TGTGCCAGCAGCCCTACACAGGGAGCCTCACCCCTCCACTTT.

Only a few counts were recorded for this clone. This chain connects TRBV2 to TRBJ2-4; unclear D gene. This CDR3 has 13 residues. V dropped 6 bases and J dropped 1 base, with 7 bases sitting between them. Germline CDR1 SNHLY, CDR2 FYNNEI. The CDR3 region has the DNA TGTGCCAGCAGGGCCTGGGCCAAAAACATTCAGTACTTC. Its protein product is CASRAWAKNIQYF.

This chain joins TRBV25-1 and TRBJ1-2; D uncertain. This CDR3 has 14 residues. The V and J ends lost 2 bases and 3 bases respectively, with 10 bases between them. CDR1 and CDR2 (germline): MGHDK, SYGVNS. The CDR3 region is CASSEEGRHYGYTF. In DNA, the CDR3 is TGTGCCAGCAGTGAAGAGGGTCGGCACTATGGCTACACCTTC.

This chain uses TRBV7-3 with TRBJ1-1; 7 nucleotides align to TRBD1. This CDR3 spans 15 amino acids. The V gene end was trimmed by 5 bases and the J gene end by 0 bases; junction bases not matched to a gene: 6. The germline V gene encodes CDR1 SGHTA and CDR2 FQGTGA. The CDR3 nucleotides are TGTGCCAGCAGCCCCGAGGGGGCCATGAACACTGAAGCTTTCTTT. Protein: CASSPEGAMNTEAFF. The entire variable domain, with the rest obtained from reference TRBV7-3 and TRBJ1-1, is as follows: GAGVSQTPSNKVTEKGKYVELRCDPISGHTALYWYRQSLGQGPEFLIYFQGTGAADDSGLPNDRFFAVRPEGSVSTLKIQRTERGDSAVYLCASSPEGAMNTEAFFGQGTRLTVV.

V and J are TRBV9 and TRBJ2-7; 11 bases line up with TRBD1. The CDR3 extends over 14 amino acids. V shed 4 bases, J shed 5 bases, and the junction held 5 bases outside the gene matches. From germline, CDR1 is SGDLS and CDR2 YYNGEE. CDR3 bases: TGTGCCAGCAGCCCCTGGGACAGGGGGGACGAGCAGTACTTC. Amino acid sequence: CASSPWDRGDEQYF.

In this sample, this clone turned up a few times. The genes are TRBV7-9 and TRBJ1-2; 7 bases agree with TRBD1. The CDR3 runs 15 residues. The V gene end was trimmed by 1 base and the J gene end by 5 bases; junction bases not matched to a gene: 7. The germline CDR1 and CDR2 sequences are SEHNR and FQNEAQ (reference sequence). DNA of the CDR3: TGTGCCAGCAGCTTAGGATTAGGGACAGCTTATGGCTACACCTTC. Amino acid sequence: CASSLGLGTAYGYTF.

This chain uses TRBV10-1 with TRBJ1-3; D unclear. The CDR3 is 15 amino acids. Per the germline V gene, CDR1 is WNHNN and CDR2 is SYGVQD (reference sequence). V was clipped by 7 bases and J by 4 bases, with 17 bases between them. The CDR3 protein is CASNPGGRRGNTIYF. The CDR3, as DNA: TGCGCCAGCAACCCGGGAGGGCGACGAGGAAACACCATATATTTT.

The chain recombines TRBV2 with TRBJ2-7, with 7 positions matching TRBD1. Per the germline V gene, CDR1 is SNHLY and CDR2 is FYNNEI. Unmatched junction bases numbered 11, after V lost 6 bases and J lost 3 bases. CDR3 length: 15 residues. CDR3 nucleotides: TGTGCCAGCAGCCTAAGACAGGGTCTGGACTACGAGCAGTACTTC. This translates into CASSLRQGLDYEQYF.

The chain combines TRBV6-5 with TRBJ1-2, with D possibly being TRBD1 (6 bases). Per the germline V gene, CDR1 is MNHEY and CDR2 is SVGAGI. The ends were cut back, 10 bases at V and 7 bases at J, with 13 bases in the middle. The CDR3 has 11 residues. The CDR3 DNA reads TGTGCCACTACACAGGGCTCTGGCTACACCTTC. It encodes CATTQGSGYTF.

The chain uses TRBV15 and TRBJ2-1; 8 nucleotides align to TRBD2. V was clipped by 0 bases and J by 1 base; unmatched bases: 2. This CDR3 comprises 16 residues. CDR1 and CDR2 (germline): LNHNV, YYDKDF (reference sequence). The CDR3 coding sequence is TGTGCCACCAGCAGAGAGGCGGGAGGATCCTACAATGAGCAGTTCTTC. It is translated as CATSREAGGSYNEQFF. Drawing the rest from reference TRBV15 and TRBJ2-1, the complete variable domain is DAMVIQNPRYQVTQFGKPVTLSCSQTLNHNVMYWYQQKSSQAPKLLFHYYDKDFNNEADTPDNFQSRRPNTSFCFLDIRSPGLGDTAMYLCATSREAGGSYNEQFFGPGTRLTVL.

This sequence joins TRBV6-5 and TRBJ1-1; no clear D gene. The CDR3 spans 14 residues. Trimming removed 1 base from V and 1 base from J, with 7 bases in between. Germline V gene data show CDR1 as MNHEY and CDR2 as SVGAGI. CDR3 DNA sequence: TGTGCCAGCAGTTACTGGGGTAAGAACACTGAAGCTTTCTTT. The encoded protein is CASSYWGKNTEAFF.

This clone was observed a few times. V gene TRBV6-5 combines with J gene TRBJ1-4, with D possibly matching TRBD1 (5 bases). The germline CDR1 and CDR2 sequences are MNHEY and SVGAGI. Trimming shortened V by 0 bases and J by 6 bases, and 11 bases separated the two germline ends. This CDR3 is 15 amino acids long. The CDR3 region is CASSYSMGTDEKLFF. In DNA, the CDR3 is TGTGCCAGCAGTTACTCGATGGGGACGGATGAAAAACTGTTTTTT.

Remarks on this clone: The sample contains more than one DNA sequence encoding this CDR3. V is TRBV9 and J is TRBJ2-7, with 7 bases aligning to TRBD2. CDR1 is SGDLS and CDR2 is YYNGEE in the germline V gene. The CDR3 is made up of 16 amino acids. V lost 3 bases and J lost 3; bases outside the gene matches: 12. This chain's CDR3 is CASSGGGNGTFYEQYF. The CDR3 region has the DNA TGTGCCAGCAGCGGGGGGGGGAACGGGACTTTCTACGAGCAGTACTTC.

The V and J genes are TRBV7-3 and TRBJ2-2; D gene uncertain. Trimming removed 1 base at V and 6 bases at J, with 3 bases between. CDR1 and CDR2 from the germline V gene are SGHTA and FQGTGA. The CDR3 contains 12 residues. In DNA form, the CDR3 reads TGTGCCAGCAGCTTAATGTCCGGGGAGCTGTTTTTT. It codes for CASSLMSGELFF.

This chain links TRBV6-1 with TRBJ1-5; D call uncertain. Germline-derived CDR1 and CDR2 are MNHNS and SASEGT. This CDR3 has 9 residues. V was clipped by 9 bases and J by 7 bases, with 4 bases between them. The CDR3: CASGQPQHF. The CDR3 DNA reads TGTGCCAGTGGACAGCCCCAGCATTTT.

The chain couples TRBV9 to TRBJ1-2; TRBD1 agrees at 10 bases. CDR3 length: 13 residues. Germline V gene sequence: CDR1 SGDLS, CDR2 YYNGEE. V shed 4 bases, J shed 6 bases, and the junction held 3 bases outside the gene matches. The CDR3, as DNA: TGTGCCAGCAGCCCGGGACAGGGGCATGGCTACACCTTC. Translating it yields CASSPGQGHGYTF.

V and J are TRBV7-2 and TRBJ2-1; no firm D call. The CDR3 is made up of 15 amino acids. CDR1 is SGHTA and CDR2 is FQGNSA in the germline V gene. V was cut by 6 bases and J by 0 bases, with 12 bases left in between. The CDR3 nucleotides read TGTGCCAGCAGACTCACTCCCAGCTCCTACAATGAGCAGTTCTTC. Translating gives CASRLTPSSYNEQFF.

V usage is TRBV4-3 and J usage is TRBJ2-2; perhaps TRBD2 as D (5 bases). The germline gives CDR1 LGHNA, CDR2 YSLEER. The germline V and J ends were trimmed by 0 bases and 5 bases, with 13 bases remaining between them. The CDR3 covers 16 residues. CDR3 sequence: CASSQETIWATGELFF. The CDR3 DNA reads as TGCGCCAGCAGCCAAGAGACTATCTGGGCGACCGGGGAGCTGTTTTTT.